The 25 T cell receptor beta chains reported below all come from one sample, sequenced in a study of vaccination effects on CD4 cells after COVID-19. Their antigens are not known. At the end of about 9 days of culture, CD4+ T cells were isolated. Produced via immunoSEQ multiplex PCR; TCRdb's table is partial and in-frame only. The repertoire includes about 47,000 clones, about 80% of them detected once, and approximately 10% sits in the top ten. Sequences were derived from CD4+ T cells from PBMCs cultured without peptide, sampled before COVID-19 vaccination. The receptors here all came from a human donor who had a prior SARS-CoV-2 infection.

This chain's CDR3 is CASSPGGSGNTIYF. CDR3 bases: TGTGCCAGCAGCCCGGGGGGCTCTGGAAACACCATATATTTT. The gene calls are TRBV11-3 and TRBJ1-3; weak D call: TRBD1 (5 bases). Germline loops: CDR1 SGHNT, CDR2 YENEEA. The CDR3 spans 14 residues. V was cut by 5 bases and J by 0 bases, with 8 bases left in between.

This clone was detected only once. The J gene is TRBJ2-7, the V gene TRBV10-3; tentatively, D is TRBD2 (6 bases). Trimming took off 4 bases at V and 5 bases at J, with 21 bases between the two ends. Germline CDR1 is ENHRY and CDR2 is SYGVKD. The CDR3 is made up of 16 amino acids. The CDR3 region is CAISGRDSGASNEQYF. DNA of the CDR3: TGTGCCATCAGTGGCCGGGATAGCGGAGCTAGCAACGAGCAGTACTTC.

This chain uses TRBV6-5 with TRBJ1-2; D might be TRBD1 (6 bases). CDR3 size: 14 residues. Germline CDR1 reads MNHEY; CDR2 reads SVGAGI. The V gene lost 5 bases and the J gene lost 4 bases, with 14 bases spanning the gap. The CDR3 loop reads CASSTGGLPYGYTF. For the CDR3, the DNA is TGTGCCAGCAGTACGGGGGGGCTCCCCTATGGCTACACCTTC.

Concerning this clone itself: The identical CDR3 is also encoded by other nucleotide sequences in the sample. This sequence joins TRBV29-1 and TRBJ2-3; D unresolved. Trimming removed 3 bases at V and 6 bases at J, with 4 bases between. The CDR3 consists of 10 residues. Germline-derived CDR1 and CDR2 are SQVTM and ANQGSEA. Here the CDR3 DNA reads TGCAGCGTTGACACCGATACGCAGTATTTT. It is translated as CSVDTDTQYF.

The V and J genes are TRBV5-6 and TRBJ2-6; D remains unclear. Germline lookup yields CDR1 SGHDT and CDR2 YYEEEE. The CDR3 covers 11 residues. Trimming cost V 0 bases and J 15 bases, with 7 bases left between them. Here the CDR3 reads CASSLVVDLTF. Written as DNA, the CDR3 is TGTGCCAGCAGCTTGGTGGTGGACCTGACTTTC.

The V call is TRBV30, the J call TRBJ2-1; D unresolved. Trimming left V 5 bases short and J 4 bases short, with 9 bases between. Per germline, CDR1 GTSNPN and CDR2 SVGIG (reference sequence). The CDR3 sequence is 12 residues long. CDR3 residues: CAWGLVYNEQFF. In DNA, the CDR3 is TGTGCCTGGGGGCTGGTGTACAATGAGCAGTTCTTC.

This clone was found a few times. The V call is TRBV2, the J call TRBJ1-4; D remains ambiguous. V was clipped by 3 bases and J by 11 bases, with 16 bases between them. The CDR3 consists of 14 residues. Germline values: CDR1 SNHLY, CDR2 FYNNEI. CDR3 residues: CASSDGASMSKLFF. The CDR3, as DNA: TGTGCCAGCAGTGATGGAGCATCGATGAGCAAACTGTTTTTT. The whole variable domain, filled in from reference TRBV2 and TRBJ1-4, reads EPEVTQTPSHQVTQMGQEVILRCVPISNHLYFYWYRQILGQKVEFLVSFYNNEISEKSEIFDDQFSVERPDGSNFTLKIRSTKLEDSAMYFCASSDGASMSKLFFGSGTQLSVL.

The chain combines TRBV9 with TRBJ2-1; possible D gene TRBD1, 6 bases. Germline-derived CDR1 and CDR2 are SGDLS and YYNGEE. Trimming took 4 bases from V and 8 from J, leaving 10 bases between them. The CDR3 sequence is 12 residues long. The CDR3 spells CASSQQGYEQFF. In DNA form, the CDR3 reads TGTGCCAGCAGCCAACAGGGCTATGAGCAGTTCTTC.

The chain carries TRBV7-9 and TRBJ2-2; D assignment may be TRBD1 or TRBD2 (5 bases each). The ends were cut back, 5 bases at V and 0 bases at J, with 10 bases in the middle. Germline assignment: CDR1 SEHNR and CDR2 FQNEAQ (reference sequence). This CDR3 is 15 amino acids long. CDR3 in amino acids: CASSRDGPNTGELFF. The DNA for the CDR3 is TGTGCCAGCAGCCGGGACGGACCGAACACCGGGGAGCTGTTTTTT.

This chain uses TRBV6-5 with TRBJ2-1; D remains ambiguous. Between the trimmed V and J ends, which lost 6 bases and 6 bases, there was a span of 12 bases. Germline V gene lookup returns CDR1 MNHEY and CDR2 SVGAGI. The length of the CDR3 is 13 residues. CDR3 region: CASRPGWVNEQFF. Written as DNA, the CDR3 is TGTGCCAGCAGACCCGGCTGGGTCAATGAGCAGTTCTTC.

The V call is TRBV5-5, the J call TRBJ1-1, with 8 bases that match TRBD1. The germline gives CDR1 SGHKS, CDR2 YYEKEE (reference sequence). This CDR3 comprises 15 residues. J lost 4 bases, V lost 2 bases, and 7 bases had no gene match. CDR3 region: CASSLRTGLSTEAFF. In DNA, the CDR3 is TGTGCCAGCAGCTTAAGGACAGGGCTGAGCACTGAAGCTTTCTTT.

In this sample, this clone turned up a few times. The V call is TRBV6-6, the J call TRBJ1-1; no clear D. With 5 bases removed from V and 0 bases from J, the gap between germline ends came to 19 bases. This CDR3 is built from 17 residues. Germline V gives CDR1 MNHNY, CDR2 SVGAGI (reference sequence). The CDR3 reads CASSPNPATSMNTEAFF. Here the CDR3 DNA reads TGTGCCAGCAGTCCCAACCCGGCGACAAGCATGAACACTGAAGCTTTCTTT.

V usage is TRBV4-1 and J usage is TRBJ2-7, with 11 bases aligning to TRBD2. The germline CDR1 and CDR2 sequences are MGHRA and YSYEKL. This CDR3 has 17 residues. With 3 bases clipped from V and 6 bases from J, the junction kept 13 bases outside the gene matches. The CDR3 reads CASSQYPPGSGRVEQYF. The CDR3 bases are TGCGCCAGCAGCCAGTATCCCCCGGGTAGCGGGAGGGTCGAGCAGTACTTC.

The chain uses TRBV18 and TRBJ2-7, with a possible D match to TRBD2 (5 bases). The V end lost 4 bases, the J end lost 3 bases, and 13 bases lay between the germline ends. CDR3 size: 14 residues. Germline assignment: CDR1 KGHSH and CDR2 LQKENI. The CDR3 nucleotides are TGTGCCAGCTCACTGGAGGCTAAGGGCTACGAGCAGTACTTC. Translated: CASSLEAKGYEQYF.

This rearrangement joins TRBV19 to TRBJ1-5; TRBD1 aligns across 7 bases. Germline V CDR1 and CDR2: LNHDA, SQIVND (reference sequence). V lost 5 bases and J lost 4; bases outside the gene matches: 2. The CDR3 spans 13 residues. CDR3 bases: TGTGCCAGTAGTTCGGGACAGAATCAGCCCCAGCATTTT. Its protein is CASSSGQNQPQHF.

The gene calls are TRBV7-2 and TRBJ2-7; 8 bases are shared with TRBD2. The germline V gene has CDR1 SGHTA and CDR2 FQGNSA. CDR3 length: 16 amino acids. V trimming: 3 bases; J trimming: 0 bases; junction bases outside the gene matches: 7. CDR3 DNA: TGTGCCAGCAGCTTTAAAACTAGCGGTTACTCCTACGAGCAGTACTTC. It is translated as CASSFKTSGYSYEQYF.

This clone appeared a single time. The rearrangement links TRBV5-1 to TRBJ1-1, with D possibly matching TRBD1 (5 bases). CDR3 length equals 15 residues. Looked up from germline, CDR1 is SGHRS and CDR2 is YFSETQ. V gave up 1 base and J gave up 5 bases, with 15 bases separating them. CDR3 region: CASSLQGGLETEAFF. CDR3 DNA: TGCGCCAGCAGCTTGCAGGGAGGTTTGGAGACTGAAGCTTTCTTT.

The chain joins TRBV5-1 to TRBJ2-1, with 14 bases identical to TRBD2. CDR3 length equals 17 residues. Trimming at V came to 4 bases and at J to 10 bases, leaving 13 bases not matched to a gene. CDR1 and CDR2 from the germline V gene are SGHRS and YFSETQ. Here the CDR3 DNA reads TGCGCCAGCAGCCCCACGACTAGCGGGGGGGCCGGTGGGGAGCAGTTCTTC. Its protein product is CASSPTTSGGAGGEQFF.

The chain combines TRBV7-2 with TRBJ2-7; 7 nucleotides align to TRBD1. CDR1 SGHTA and CDR2 FQGNSA come from the germline V gene. The CDR3 has 13 amino acids. V was clipped by 5 bases and J by 7 bases; unmatched bases: 8. The CDR3 sequence: CASSTDRDKEQYF. The CDR3 DNA is TGTGCCAGCAGCACAGACAGGGACAAGGAGCAGTACTTC. The full variable domain, with the rest looked up from reference TRBV7-2 and TRBJ2-7, is GAGVSQSPSNKVTEKGKDVELRCDPISGHTALYWYRQSLGQGLEFLIYFQGNSAPDKSGLPSDRFSAERTGGSVSTLTIQRTQQEDSAVYLCASSTDRDKEQYFGPGTRLTVT.

To note about this clone: Additional DNA sequences in this sample encode the identical CDR3. The V call is TRBV2, the J call TRBJ2-7; D not resolved. CDR1 and CDR2 (germline): SNHLY, FYNNEI. The V end lost 3 bases, the J end lost 3 bases, and 3 bases lay between the germline ends. This CDR3 is built from 11 residues. As DNA, the CDR3 is TGTGCCAGCAGTGACAGCTACGAGCAGTACTTC. As protein: CASSDSYEQYF.

The chain is built from TRBV11-2 and TRBJ2-7, with 10 positions matching TRBD1. V lost 1 base and J lost 4; bases outside the gene matches: 1. The CDR3 is 14 residues long. The germline V gene encodes CDR1 SGHAT and CDR2 FQNNGV. The CDR3 reads CASSLGTGGYEQYF. In nucleotides, the CDR3 is TGTGCCAGCAGCTTAGGGACAGGGGGTTACGAGCAGTACTTC.

The chain links TRBV7-3 to TRBJ1-1, with a tentative D call TRBD1 (5 bases). Germline CDR1 SGHTA, CDR2 FQGTGA. CDR3 length: 15 residues. Trimming removed 5 bases at V and 0 bases at J, with 13 bases between. The CDR3 region is CASSPMSGLNTEAFF. The DNA for the CDR3 is TGTGCCAGCAGCCCTATGTCAGGGTTGAACACTGAAGCTTTCTTT.

The chain uses TRBV12-3 or TRBV12-4 and TRBJ2-5; D uncertain. The CDR3 consists of 13 residues. The ends were cut back, 7 bases at V and 4 bases at J, with 13 bases in the middle. CDR3 DNA: TGTGCCAGCAAGGGTGTCCTGGGAGAGACCCAGTACTTC. This encodes CASKGVLGETQYF.

The sample holds a few counts of this clone. The chain joins TRBV29-1 to TRBJ2-7, with 11 bases identical to TRBD1. Looked up from germline, CDR1 is SQVTM and CDR2 is ANQGSEA. CDR3 length: 15 amino acids. With V trimmed by 2 bases and J by 6 bases, 9 bases remained unmatched. The CDR3 loop reads CSVEFLRTGGGEQYF. The CDR3 coding sequence is TGCAGCGTTGAATTTCTGAGGACAGGGGGCGGCGAGCAGTACTTC.

This clone has just a few counts. The V and J genes are TRBV4-2 and TRBJ2-1, with 12 bases fitting TRBD2. CDR1 LGHNA and CDR2 YNFKEQ come from the germline V gene. J gave up 0 bases and V 4 bases, and 4 bases lay outside the gene matches. There are 17 residues in the CDR3. DNA of the CDR3: TGTGCCAGCAGCCGGAGGACTAGCGGGGACTCCTACAATGAGCAGTTCTTC. This gives the protein CASSRRTSGDSYNEQFF.